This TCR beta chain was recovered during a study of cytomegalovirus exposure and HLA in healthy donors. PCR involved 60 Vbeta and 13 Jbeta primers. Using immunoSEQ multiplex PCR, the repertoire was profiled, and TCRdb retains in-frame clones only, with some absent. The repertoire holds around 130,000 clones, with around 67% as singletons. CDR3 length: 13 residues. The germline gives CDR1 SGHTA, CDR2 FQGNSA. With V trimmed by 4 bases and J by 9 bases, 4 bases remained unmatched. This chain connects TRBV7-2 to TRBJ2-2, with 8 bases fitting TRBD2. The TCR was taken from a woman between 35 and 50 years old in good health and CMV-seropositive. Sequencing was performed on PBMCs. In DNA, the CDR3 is TGTGCCAGCAGCTCAGCGGGAGCGAGGGAGCTGTTTTTT. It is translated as CASSSAGARELFF.